This TCR beta chain was captured by sequencing in a study of blood T cell repertoires in COVID-19. V shed 6 bases and J shed 9 bases, with 12 bases lying between them. The CDR3 is made up of 13 amino acids. Germline-derived CDR1 and CDR2 are MNHEY and SVGAGI. Sequencing was performed with immunoSEQ multiplex PCR; in TCRdb, only in-frame clones are kept and a portion is missing. The sample lists about 170,000 clones; around 85% were seen once. The TCR comes from a human donor with acute or convalescent COVID-19. The donor label of this sample is uncertain. The sample consisted of peripheral blood. The V gene is TRBV6-5, the J gene TRBJ2-6; D possibly corresponds to TRBD1 (5 bases). This CDR3 is CASRTRVDNVLTF. The CDR3 DNA reads TGTGCCAGCAGGACCAGGGTAGACAACGTCCTGACTTTC.